One T cell receptor beta chain is described in this entry. Its antigen remains undetermined. No clone much larger than this one lies a single base away; base qualities are absent. At the junction V is shortened by 2 bases and J by 0 bases, with 11 bases in between. The CDR3 numbers 15 residues from cysteine through phenylalanine. The sequence is cut down to CDR3 DNA, 45 bases in frame from base 1. CDR1 SNHLY and CDR2 FYNNEI were looked up in the germline V gene. The library was prepared using the immunoSEQ multiplex PCR assay. The multiplex PCR relied on a mix of 60 forward primers for TCR Vbeta segments and 13 reverse primers for TCR Jbeta segments. Amplification of the CDR3 region of rearranged TCR beta genes was performed with a multiplex PCR assay on genomic DNA. On the Illumina HiSeq System, the amplified TCR beta libraries were sequenced as 87-base-pair reads. In the original analysis: Across the 670 or so repertoires, a later analysis counted some 81 million unique TCR beta chains, 9.5 million to 12 million of which were shared by at least two donors. A nearest-neighbor algorithm error-corrected the raw reads and collapsed the reads into unique sequences, merging closely related sequences to remove PCR and sequencing errors. To assign V, D and J gene segments, CDR3 sequences were aligned to IMGT reference sequences. Each retained sequence needed at least a six-nucleotide match to both a V gene segment and a J gene segment. Rearrangements were called productive when the CDR3 lacked stop codons and stayed in frame with V and J; all others were non-productive. Following IMGT convention, CDR3 was defined as the stretch from the second conserved V-encoded cysteine to the conserved J-encoded phenylalanine. The earlier analysis of fewer than 700 of the donors excluded sequences that lacked an unambiguous match to a single V gene segment. In an earlier analysis of approximately 560 of the donors, a V segment was called functional when productive rearrangements were above 56.7%, and segregating when the standard deviation between donors exceeded 5%. A statistical classification framework was built for diagnosing cytomegalovirus status from the catalog of TCR beta chain sequences. In a later analysis, TCR nucleotide sequences were compared against IMGT/GENE-DB human TR gene sequences so that V and J genes could be assigned. The TCRdist pipeline was used in a later analysis to assign CDR3 sequences and most-parsimonious VDJ recombination scenarios. In a later analysis, every TCR beta chain was defined by the combination of its CDR3 amino acid sequence and its V-gene family, and reads without a unique V-gene family were dropped. To address suspected cross-contamination and a sequencing artifact, a later analysis removed a few hundred highly shared, low-generation-probability nucleotide sequences. A later analysis calculated a clonal expansion index for each public chain from normalized within-repertoire ranks of inferred template counts. A later analysis computed generation probabilities with a VDJ recombination model fitted to out-of-frame rearrangements, and checked the results against IGoR. A later analysis scored TCR-TCR, TCR-HLA and TCR-CMV co-occurrence with hypergeometric tests, applying a repertoire-size bias correction to TCR pairs. To estimate false discovery rates, a later analysis permuted the HLA or CMV assignments 20 times. A later analysis grouped co-occurring TCRs with DBSCAN, adding TCRdist sequence similarity when clustering within HLA-allele-positive subsets. For co-occurrence clustering, repertoires with fewer than 30,000 or more than 120,000 public chains were excluded, along with 5 or 6 repertoires with anomalous nucleotide sharing. Not all clones reach the TCRdb copy of this immuneACCESS table, which keeps in-frame sequences only. Checked studies attribute under half of the gap to unresolved V genes and leave the rest unexplained. V and J calls and clone size are copied from that table; D and trimming were computed from the DNA. Present in this sample are 150,000 to 200,000 clones, roughly 85% of which were seen just once. Clones ranked in the top ten supply about 1.3% of the sample.

The cohort comprised 710 or so healthy bone marrow donors. Cohort members were all nominally healthy when sampled, although unrecorded immune exposures were likely present. The donor was CMV seronegative and belonged to the group of several hundred seronegative cohort members. Each donor provided a peripheral blood sample, and peripheral blood mononuclear cells were used for TCR beta sequencing. Genomic DNA extraction from the blood cell samples was performed with the Qiagen DNeasy Blood Extraction Kit. This entry is derived from a study of cytomegalovirus exposure and HLA in healthy donors (dated by TCRdb to about 2017). Notes on the research overall: An earlier analysis of 587 of the donors reported 276 Gb of sequence data and approximately 120 million unique TCR beta sequences obtained from 180 million or so T cells. A later genetic analysis took genome-wide SNP genotypes for 398 of the 666 donors and used that subset as a discovery cohort. Typing coverage differed by locus: A, B, C, DRB1 and DQB1 were typed in roughly 629-630 donors, DQA1 in approximately 520, DPA1 in some 570, and DPB1 in around 440. HLA typing included class I and class II loci at four-digit resolution. The study used immunosequencing to profile the T cell repertoires of approximately 690 subjects and linked those repertoires to cytomegalovirus serostatus. The genetic ancestry cluster associated with self-reported Caucasian donors included 65% to 90% of the approximately 400 genotyped donors. In addition to the first cohort of 500 to 850 subjects, a separate validation cohort of over 90 different subjects was used. Across 300 to 400 genotyped donors of the cohort, an average of about 200,000 unique TCR beta nucleotide sequences per donor were sequenced, and roughly 20% of those sequences were non-productive. In an earlier analysis of a few hundred of the donors, high-throughput TCR beta sequencing was used to judge whether each TCR beta V gene segment behaved as functional or pseudogenic. A later analysis re-examined previously published TCR beta repertoires from 610 or so donors and added high-resolution HLA genotyping to investigate patterns of TCR occurrence. The study combined high-throughput TCR immunosequencing, statistical association of individual TCRs with disease status, and machine learning to predict cytomegalovirus infection status. Around 320 gigabases of sequencing data and 70 million to 100 million unique TCR sequences were included in an early release covering under 650 HLA-typed donors. The aim of the study was to test whether cataloging public T cell receptors could identify signatures of past pathogen exposure. In the later analysis, no new phenotypic data were used to find candidate immune exposures; instead, reliance was placed on TCR beta sequences and their occurrence across donors. Donor age, sex, ethnicity and CMV serostatus were compiled alongside the repertoire data. Every repertoire in the discovery cohort had been generated on one and the same sequencing platform. Several DR-DQ haplotypes were treated as single units for association and clustering because of strong linkage in the cohort. General findings and caveats noted by the study authors: A cluster of highly shared sequence variants was judged likely to be a technical artifact of the sequencing pipeline. Roughly uniform sequencing depth across donors was assumed in presence/absence analyses, although this assumption may not hold. The cohort was sequenced for TCR beta chains only, and without alpha or paired-chain data the features that could be detected were limited. Some IMGT-functional V segments, including TRBV6-2 and TRBV6-3, could not be distinguished by the 87-base-pair reads and were therefore excluded. In a later analysis, several top co-occurrence clusters were reported to appear linked to parvovirus B19, influenza, CMV and Epstein-Barr virus. Specific HLA alleles were associated with roughly 17,000 TCR beta sequences at a false discovery rate of 0.05 in a later analysis. The classifier was reported to diagnose cytomegalovirus status with high specificity and sensitivity in both the original cohort and the validation cohort. According to a later analysis, TCR association rates differed among HLA loci, with DRB1 alleles showing the most associated TCRs and HLA-C alleles showing the fewest. Three of the identified cytomegalovirus-associated TCR beta chains were confirmed in vitro to be specific for cytomegalovirus antigens. When HLA alleles, especially DR and DQ, strongly co-occurred, TCR associations were difficult to assign to individual alleles. Most TCR sequences were observed very rarely across donors, whereas some public TCRs were present in many individuals. Immune exposure information for the cohort was limited to CMV serostatus. Because counts were too low, around 17 rarely observed V segments, including chromosome 9 orphons, were left out of the earlier analysis of 587 of the donors. V-gene and J-gene trimming of TCR beta chains was associated with a missense DCLRE1C variant in a later genetic analysis, and the association was replicated in an independent cohort. A later genetic analysis reported fewer N-insertions in productive TCRs among donors in an Asian-associated ancestry cluster than the roughly 670-donor mean. A further reported finding was that TCR beta sequences accurately predicted the HLA-A and HLA-B alleles for most subjects in the first cohort. It was suggested by the authors that the approach could potentially be generalized to other disease states and immunological phenotypes. Linkage disequilibrium might explain the correlated functional status among segregating V segments, but an unknown experimental factor could not be excluded. In the study, 164 TCR beta chains were listed as associated with cytomegalovirus. In a later analysis, HLA-associated TCR beta chains showed more clonal expansion and lower generation probabilities than non-associated chains that were equally common. In a later analysis, most CMV-associated TCR beta chains were found to appear HLA-restricted, with HLA associations seemingly driven largely by CMV exposure. Broadly in line with IMGT annotations, most TCR beta V segments showed up in productive rearrangements about 87% or about 30% of the time in an earlier analysis of several hundred of the donors. Because HLA typing was missing for some donors at each locus, association tests included only the typed subset.

Material for sequencing was PBMCs. This chain joins TRBV2 to TRBJ2-7; D gene: possibly TRBD2, on 5 matching bases. The sequence was obtained from a man younger than 40 in good health and CMV-seronegative. The CDR3 sequence is CASSERRSDSYEQYF. The nucleotide sequence is given as TGTGCCAGCAGTGAAAGGAGGTCAGACTCCTACGAGCAGTACTTC.